This T cell receptor (beta chain) emerged from a study of blood T cell repertoires in COVID-19. Study context: T cells, B-cell-depleted T cells, or PBMCs provided the cDNA or gDNA that served as material.

Participants spanned ages 18 to 89 years and resided in 20 to 30 US areas. Before being deemed recovered, Cohort 3 donors had two negative PCRs, clearance, or symptom resolution. Repertoires were generated with immunoSEQ multiplex PCR, while TCRdb's copy carries only in-frame clones and drops some. This table holds about 180,000 clones, approximately 85% found once. Sequencing used PBMCs or T cells enriched from blood (not recorded which). The receptor comes from a woman aged 25 to 45 who had recovered from COVID-19.

This CDR3 reads CASSLDQDGRAQEQFF. Here the CDR3 DNA reads TGTGCCAGCAGCTTAGATCAAGACGGGAGGGCCCAAGAGCAGTTCTTC. The chain carries TRBV11-3 and TRBJ2-1, with 8 bases aligning to TRBD2. The V gene end was trimmed by 0 bases and the J gene end by 10 bases; junction bases not matched to a gene: 11. This CDR3 spans 16 amino acids. CDR1 and CDR2 from the germline V gene are SGHNT and YENEEA.